Following are 29 T cell receptor beta chains from one sample sequenced in a study of blood T cells in healthy people across ages. For the second PCR, which ran for 7 to 11 cycles, a sample-barcoded 5' primer and a J-beta primer mix were used. TCRdb independently ran MiXCR on the 5' RACE reads; one entry per CDR3 protein. The data contain around 1.7 million distinct CDR3 sequences, roughly 27% of them singletons. Sequenced material: blood. The receptors originated from a woman between 25 and 40 years old in good health.

Of note for this clonotype: The junction differs from germline at one of its ends, possibly a read error. This chain connects TRBV29-1 to TRBJ2-7; either TRBD1 or TRBD2 may fit D (5 bases each). The CDR3 sequence is 12 residues long. The V gene's germline CDR1 is SQVTM and CDR2 ANQGSEA. This CDR3 reads CRVRGATNEQYF. The DNA of the CDR3 is TGCCGCGTTCGAGGGGCGACGAACGAGCAGTACTTC.

This clonotype occurred a few times. The chain combines TRBV6-6 with TRBJ2-5; 9 bases are a match to TRBD2. V shed 0 bases, J shed 3 bases, and the junction held 5 bases outside the gene matches. The CDR3 runs 16 residues. The germline CDR1 and CDR2 sequences are MNHNY and SVGAGI (reference sequence). CDR3 residues: CASSYSGGGGEETQYF. CDR3 DNA: TGTGCCAGCAGTTACTCCGGCGGGGGGGGGGAAGAGACCCAGTACTTC.

This clonotype was recorded many times. The chain employs TRBV5-1 and TRBJ2-7; possibly TRBD2 for D (7 bases). CDR1 is SGHRS, CDR2 YFSETQ, per germline. The CDR3 consists of 16 residues. Between the trimmed V and J ends, which lost 0 bases and 2 bases, there was a span of 15 bases. The CDR3 loop is CASSLASGGSAYEQYF. In DNA, the CDR3 is TGCGCCAGCAGCTTGGCCTCGGGGGGCAGCGCCTACGAGCAGTACTTC.

There are a few counts of this clonotype. The chain uses TRBV29-1 and TRBJ1-2; a possible D gene is TRBD1 (5 bases). The germline V gene encodes CDR1 SQVTM and CDR2 ANQGSEA. This CDR3 region has 13 residues. The V and J ends lost 1 base and 12 bases respectively, with 18 bases between them. The CDR3 coding sequence is TGCAGCGTTGAAGTCTTTCAGGGAGAAGGCCACACCTTC. This translates into CSVEVFQGEGHTF.

This clonotype was counted only a few times. A much larger clone lies a single base off, so this may be a read error. The chain uses TRBV6-5 and TRBJ2-1; D gene unclear. Germline-derived CDR1 and CDR2 are MNHEY and SVGAGI. The CDR3 has 13 residues. CDR3 sequence reads: CASSFRSYKEQFF. The DNA of the CDR3 is TGTGCCAGCAGTTTCCGCAGTTACAAAGAGCAGTTCTTC.

The V call is TRBV12-3 or TRBV12-4, the J call TRBJ2-1; a weak D match, TRBD2 (6 bases). This CDR3 comprises 15 residues. With 7 bases removed from V and 7 bases from J, the gap between germline ends came to 20 bases. The CDR3 is CASKNRPVGGNEQFF. The DNA for the CDR3 is TGTGCCAGCAAAAACCGCCCGGTTGGGGGGAATGAGCAGTTCTTC.

As regards this clonotype: This clone may be a read error of a much larger clone one base away. In DNA, the CDR3 is TGTGCCAGCAGCTTCTCGGGTCCTTCGAGAGAGCAGTTCTTC. This sequence encodes CASSFSGPSREQFF. V and J are TRBV7-2 and TRBJ2-1, with D uncertain. The V end was cut by 3 bases, the J end by 10 bases, with 16 bases between. The CDR3 consists of 14 residues. Germline loops: CDR1 SGHTA, CDR2 FQGNSA.

Comment on this clonotype: A read error may be the cause here, since a much bigger clone is one base away. V gene TRBV29-1 combines with J gene TRBJ2-7; possible D gene TRBD2, 6 bases. Looked up from germline, CDR1 is SQVTM and CDR2 is ANQGSEA. The CDR3 has 13 residues. The V gene lost 6 bases and the J gene lost 2 bases, with 14 bases spanning the gap. CDR3 amino acids: CSVSGSYPYEQYF. The CDR3 DNA sequence: TGCAGCGTGAGCGGGTCCTACCCCTACGAGCAGTACTTC.

The table lists this clonotype with many counts. This rearrangement joins TRBV29-1 to TRBJ2-5; D might be TRBD2 (6 bases). Trimming cost V 1 base and J 1 base, with 10 bases left between them. There are 14 residues in the CDR3. Germline-derived CDR1 and CDR2 are SQVTM and ANQGSEA. CDR3 in amino acids: CSVEAIGGQETQYF. CDR3 nucleotide sequence: TGCAGCGTTGAAGCAATCGGGGGCCAAGAGACCCAGTACTTC.

The chain combines TRBV6-5 with TRBJ2-1; D may match TRBD1 or TRBD2 (5 bases each). The V gene's germline CDR1 is MNHEY and CDR2 SVGAGI. CDR3 length equals 16 residues. V lost 4 bases to trimming and J lost 12 bases, with 25 bases between them. This chain's CDR3 is CASSSVRGASSIAQFF. CDR3 nucleotide sequence: TGTGCCAGCAGTTCCGTTCGAGGGGCTTCTAGCATCGCGCAGTTCTTC.

The rearrangement joins TRBV20-1 to TRBJ1-4, with D uncertain. CDR3 length: 12 residues. Trimming removed 3 bases from V and 8 bases from J, with 10 bases in between. Germline-derived CDR1 and CDR2 are DFQATT and SNEGSKA (reference sequence). The chain's CDR3 is CSASVGVEKLFF. The DNA for the CDR3 is TGCAGTGCTAGCGTGGGCGTCGAAAAACTGTTTTTT.

This clonotype was counted at least ten times. The CDR3 is CASSLSLGSYEQYF. The DNA for the CDR3 is TGTGCCAGCAGTTTATCTTTGGGGTCGTACGAGCAGTACTTC. The rearrangement uses TRBV28 and TRBJ2-7; D unclear. CDR1 and CDR2 (germline): MDHEN, SYDVKM. CDR3 length equals 14 residues. The germline V and J ends were trimmed by 1 base and 4 bases, with 11 bases remaining between them.

Here the CDR3 reads CSVLGQGEKLFF. CDR3 bases: TGCAGCGTTCTTGGACAGGGTGAAAAACTGTTTTTT. The J gene is TRBJ1-4, the V gene TRBV29-1; 8 bases map to TRBD1. The CDR3 length is 12 residues. V was clipped by 5 bases and J by 7 bases; unmatched bases: 3. The germline gives CDR1 SQVTM, CDR2 ANQGSEA.

The rearrangement uses TRBV7-9 and TRBJ2-5; no definite D call. This CDR3 comprises 14 residues. Trimming cost V 5 bases and J 2 bases, with 12 bases left between them. Germline V gene lookup returns CDR1 SEHNR and CDR2 FQNEAQ (reference sequence). CDR3 DNA sequence: TGTGCCAGCAGCAGGACCGACGCACAAGAGACCCAGTACTTC. Translating it yields CASSRTDAQETQYF.

This chain joins TRBV28 and TRBJ2-1; D remains ambiguous. This CDR3 spans 11 amino acids. Germline values: CDR1 MDHEN, CDR2 SYDVKM. Trimming shortened V by 3 bases and J by 10 bases, and 7 bases separated the two germline ends. This CDR3 is CASSFTREQFF. DNA of the CDR3: TGTGCCAGCAGTTTTACACGAGAGCAGTTCTTC.

CDR3 nucleotide sequence: TGTGCCAGCAGTTTAGCAGATTGGATAGCGGGAGGAGGGGAGACCCAGTACTTC. As protein: CASSLADWIAGGGETQYF. The chain joins TRBV12-3 or TRBV12-4 to TRBJ2-5; the match to TRBD2 covers 10 bases. With 0 bases clipped from V and 5 bases from J, the junction kept 12 bases outside the gene matches. There are 18 residues in the CDR3.

In its sample, this clonotype was seen a few times. CDR3 in DNA: TGTGCCAGCAGTTTCGGGCAGGGGGGTCTCAATGAGCAGTTCTTC. It encodes CASSFGQGGLNEQFF. This rearrangement joins TRBV27 to TRBJ2-1, with D perhaps TRBD1 (7 bases). V gave up 3 bases and J gave up 6 bases, with 15 bases separating them. CDR1 MNHEY and CDR2 SMNVEV come from the germline V gene (reference sequence). The CDR3 has 15 residues.

The table lists this clonotype with many counts. One junction end disagrees with the germline gene, perhaps due to a read error. The V and J genes are TRBV5-1 and TRBJ1-5; TRBD1 aligns across 7 bases. Germline CDR1 and CDR2: SGHRS and YFSETQ. The CDR3 has 14 residues. In DNA form, the CDR3 reads TGTGCCAGCAGCTTAGTAGGGGGCGATCAGCCCCAGCATTTT. Protein: CASSLVGGDQPQHF.

The chain joins TRBV3-1 to TRBJ2-1; no reliable D call. This CDR3 region has 13 residues. Germline CDR1 LGHDT, CDR2 YNNKEL (reference sequence). The V and J ends lost 4 bases and 9 bases respectively, with 13 bases between them. Here the CDR3 reads CASSLGSTREQFF. CDR3 in DNA: TGTGCCAGCAGCCTCGGCAGCACCCGTGAGCAGTTCTTC.

The chain carries TRBV6-6 and TRBJ2-7; D is tentatively TRBD1 or TRBD2 (6 bases each). CDR1 is MNHNY, CDR2 SVGAGI, per germline (reference sequence). The CDR3 runs 13 residues. The V and J ends lost 6 bases and 7 bases respectively, with 16 bases between them. The CDR3 DNA reads as TGTGCCAGCAGCATGGGCGGGGACAATGAGCAGTACTTC. It is translated as CASSMGGDNEQYF.

CDR3 nucleotides: TGCGCCAGCAGCGACTTCCGGGGGCAGTTGAGGGAGCAGTACTTC. The encoded protein is CASSDFRGQLREQYF. V and J are TRBV5-1 and TRBJ2-7, with D perhaps TRBD1 or TRBD2 (6 bases each). Germline CDR1 is SGHRS and CDR2 is YFSETQ. V lost 4 bases to trimming and J lost 7 bases, with 21 bases between them. The CDR3 extends over 15 amino acids.

This clonotype was seen only a few times. The germline gene is not matched at one end of the junction; a read error may be the cause. The chain has TRBV7-9 and TRBJ2-5; D not resolved. The end of the DNA aligns better with TRBJ2-7, so the J call may be wrong. Germline CDR1 and CDR2: SEHNR and FQNEAQ (reference sequence). This CDR3 has 12 residues. Here the CDR3 reads CASSFSSDEQYF. Here the CDR3 DNA reads TGTGCCAGCAGCTTTTCCTCCGACGAGCAGTACTTC.

The rearrangement links TRBV6-2 or TRBV6-3 to TRBJ2-7; possibly TRBD1 for D (6 bases). The CDR3 is 12 residues long. CDR1 is MNHEY and CDR2 is SVGEGT in the germline V gene. The germline V and J ends were trimmed by 5 bases and 5 bases, with 10 bases remaining between them. CDR3 residues: CASSTGFNEQYF. CDR3 bases: TGTGCCAGCAGTACAGGGTTTAACGAGCAGTACTTC.

The chain recombines TRBV7-2 with TRBJ2-7; D is ambiguous. Trimming pared 4 bases from V and 2 bases from J, leaving 15 bases between. The germline V gene has CDR1 SGHTA and CDR2 FQGNSA. The CDR3 has 15 residues. The DNA of the CDR3 is TGTGCCAGCAGCTATCGGGCTGAATCGGCCTACGAGCAGTACTTC. Translated: CASSYRAESAYEQYF.

The chain is built from TRBV7-9 and TRBJ2-7; 7 nucleotides agree with TRBD1. This CDR3 is built from 14 residues. Germline-derived CDR1 and CDR2 are SEHNR and FQNEAQ (reference sequence). The V gene end was trimmed by 1 base and the J gene end by 9 bases; junction bases not matched to a gene: 9. The CDR3 loop is CASSLEDRPYGQYF. The CDR3 DNA reads TGTGCCAGCAGCTTAGAGGACAGGCCTTATGGGCAGTACTTC.

Notes on this clonotype: In this CDR3 the conserved last residue, phenylalanine or tryptophan, is missing, so a read error is likely. The rearrangement links TRBV12-3 or TRBV12-4 to TRBJ2-3, with a possible D match to TRBD2 (5 bases). With 10 bases removed from V and 2 bases from J, the gap between germline ends came to 16 bases. This CDR3 has 14 residues. The CDR3 DNA follows: TGTGCCATCCTGAGGGCCAGTATCACAGATACGCAGTATTGT. Translation: CAILRASITDTQYC.

This clonotype was seen a few times. The chain has TRBV20-1 and TRBJ2-5, with D possibly being TRBD1 (6 bases). Matching the DNA end better, TRBJ2-7 makes the J call doubtful. Looked up from germline, CDR1 is DFQATT and CDR2 is SNEGSKA (reference sequence). The CDR3 totals 12 residues. Here the CDR3 reads CSARDEQGEQYF. The CDR3 DNA sequence: TGCAGTGCTAGGGACGAACAGGGCGAGCAGTACTTC.

The chain uses TRBV2 and TRBJ2-5; 7 bases agree with TRBD1. The CDR3 length is 13 residues. Per the germline V gene, CDR1 is SNHLY and CDR2 is FYNNEI. V lost 7 bases and J lost 5; bases outside the gene matches: 7. CDR3: CASIPRGRETQYF. The CDR3 nucleotides read TGTGCCAGCATCCCGAGGGGGCGGGAGACCCAGTACTTC.

This chain joins TRBV20-1 and TRBJ2-2; 9 bases match TRBD2. V lost 3 bases and J lost 0; bases outside the gene matches: 2. CDR1 is DFQATT and CDR2 is SNEGSKA in the germline V gene (reference sequence). The CDR3 has 15 amino acids. The CDR3 is CSASRLAANTGELFF. The CDR3, as DNA: TGCAGTGCTAGCAGACTAGCGGCGAACACCGGGGAGCTGTTTTTT.